Given below is one T cell receptor beta chain in context. How the authors handled the data: Reference gene primer amplification gave nucleated cell count estimates. Data came from immunoSEQ multiplex PCR; TCRdb stores just in-frame clones and leaves some out. D and trimming were read from the DNA, whereas the V and J calls and clone size are those reported in that table. The sample gives roughly 42,000 clones, about 90% of which show up once; around 3% is in the top ten. This entry comes from a study of blood T cell repertoires in COVID-19. About the research overall: Both acute and convalescent COVID-19 samples were obtained from the United States, Italy and Spain. T cells, B-cell-depleted T cells, or PBMCs supplied cDNA or gDNA.

The germline V gene has CDR1 MNHEY and CDR2 SVGAGI. The V gene lost 7 bases and the J gene lost 0 bases, with 13 bases spanning the gap. The CDR3 consists of 15 residues. This chain uses TRBV6-5 with TRBJ2-4; D is possibly TRBD2 (6 bases). Material for sequencing was peripheral blood. The sequence derives from a man between 50 and 59 years old with active COVID-19. Here the CDR3 DNA reads TGTGCCAGCAAGGGCGGGGACCTAGCCAAAAACATTCAGTACTTC. This gives the protein CASKGGDLAKNIQYF.